These 21 T cell receptor beta chains were all obtained from the same sample, sequenced in a study of cytomegalovirus exposure and HLA in healthy donors. The PCR employed 60 Vbeta primers together with 13 Jbeta primers. The data were produced by immunoSEQ multiplex PCR, yet TCRdb's version contains in-frame clones alone and is incomplete. Of 90,000 to 140,000 clones in the sample, over 70% were seen once. Specimen: PBMCs. These receptor sequences come from a male donor in good health and CMV-seronegative.

CDR3 in DNA: TGTGCCAGCTCACCACCGCGGGGGTTGGTACGCCAGCCCCAGCATTTT. This codes for CASSPPRGLVRQPQHF. The rearrangement uses TRBV18 and TRBJ1-5; TRBD1 might be the D (5 bases). CDR1 and CDR2 from the germline V gene are KGHSH and LQKENI. The V end lost 0 bases, the J end lost 7 bases, and 16 bases lay between the germline ends. The CDR3 is 16 residues long.

The chain uses TRBV28 and TRBJ2-3; 10 bases are shared with TRBD2. Germline lookup yields CDR1 MDHEN and CDR2 SYDVKM. The ends lost 7 bases at V and 5 bases at J; junction bases unmatched: 15. The CDR3 length is 17 residues. The CDR3 DNA reads as TGTGCCAGCACCGTACCCCCGCAGCGGGAGGGCCAAGATACGCAGTATTTT. This gives the protein CASTVPPQREGQDTQYF.

This clone has a single count. Other DNA sequences within the sample encode an identical CDR3. This chain links TRBV5-1 with TRBJ2-1; 7 bases are a match to TRBD1. From germline, CDR1 is SGHRS and CDR2 YFSETQ. V gave up 3 bases and J gave up 3 bases; unmatched junction bases: 3. The CDR3 is made up of 14 amino acids. The chain's CDR3 is CASSSSGGYNEQFF. The CDR3 nucleotides are TGCGCCAGCAGCTCGTCAGGGGGCTACAATGAGCAGTTCTTC.

The chain combines TRBV10-3 with TRBJ1-5; D not certain. Germline assignment: CDR1 ENHRY and CDR2 SYGVKD. Deletions cut 3 bases from V and 4 bases from J, with 4 bases between. This CDR3 is built from 12 residues. For the CDR3, the DNA is TGTGCCATCAGTGACTATAATCAGCCCCAGCATTTT. Translation: CAISDYNQPQHF.

The chain employs TRBV4-1 and TRBJ2-3, with 8 bases identical to TRBD2. The CDR3 consists of 16 residues. J lost 7 bases, V lost 0 bases, and 9 bases had no gene match. The germline gives CDR1 MGHRA, CDR2 YSYEKL. CDR3 sequence reads: CASSQELAETPNTQYF. For the CDR3, the DNA is TGCGCCAGCAGCCAAGAACTAGCGGAGACGCCGAATACGCAGTATTTT.

This chain joins TRBV5-1 and TRBJ2-7; 9 bases fit TRBD1. The CDR3 is 15 amino acids. Germline CDR1 is SGHRS and CDR2 is YFSETQ. J gave up 4 bases and V 0 bases, and 5 bases lay outside the gene matches. The CDR3 protein is CASSLEQGADYEQYF. CDR3 bases: TGCGCCAGCAGCTTGGAACAGGGGGCCGATTACGAGCAGTACTTC.

This chain uses TRBV4-2 with TRBJ2-7, with 8 bases that match TRBD2. This CDR3 comprises 16 residues. Per germline, CDR1 LGHNA and CDR2 YNFKEQ. J gave up 5 bases and V 2 bases, and 11 bases lay outside the gene matches. CDR3 amino acids: CASSQLGGRKGNEQYF. CDR3 nucleotides: TGTGCCAGCAGCCAATTAGGCGGGAGGAAGGGAAACGAGCAGTACTTC.

This clone was detected once. The V gene is TRBV19, the J gene TRBJ1-1, with D tentatively TRBD1 (5 bases). Germline CDR1 and CDR2: LNHDA and SQIVND (reference sequence). This CDR3 is 16 amino acids long. V shed 3 bases and J shed 1 base, with 15 bases lying between them. The CDR3 DNA sequence: TGTGCCAGTAGTATCTGGGAGGGGACTTGGAACACTGAAGCTTTCTTT. Protein: CASSIWEGTWNTEAFF.

This rearrangement joins TRBV7-3 to TRBJ2-3, with TRBD2 as a possible D gene (6 bases). The ends were cut back, 3 bases at V and 6 bases at J, with 19 bases in the middle. Germline CDR1 reads SGHTA; CDR2 reads FQGTGA. The length of the CDR3 is 16 residues. CDR3 residues: CASSFEGGPNSDTQYF. The CDR3 nucleotides are TGTGCCAGCAGCTTCGAGGGAGGCCCAAATTCGGATACGCAGTATTTT.

The chain uses TRBV7-2 and TRBJ2-3; D is perhaps TRBD1 (6 bases). Germline values: CDR1 SGHTA, CDR2 FQGNSA. V was clipped by 3 bases and J by 2 bases, with 9 bases between them. This CDR3 is 14 amino acids long. CDR3 sequence reads: CASSFTGLTDTQYF. The CDR3 DNA sequence: TGTGCCAGCAGCTTTACAGGGCTCACAGATACGCAGTATTTT.

The chain recombines TRBV30 with TRBJ1-1; no clear D gene. Germline V lookup: CDR1 GTSNPN, CDR2 SVGIG (reference sequence). V was shortened by 0 bases and J by 0 bases, with 5 bases between the two germline ends. The CDR3 contains 13 residues. The CDR3 is CAWSVEMNTEAFF. DNA of the CDR3: TGTGCCTGGAGTGTCGAGATGAACACTGAAGCTTTCTTT.

J is TRBJ2-7 and V is TRBV10-3, with 7 nucleotides matching TRBD1. The CDR3 sequence is 14 residues long. With V trimmed by 7 bases and J by 2 bases, 8 bases remained unmatched. Germline V gene sequence: CDR1 ENHRY, CDR2 SYGVKD. The CDR3 loop is CAITPDRAPYEQYF. In nucleotides, the CDR3 is TGTGCCATCACCCCAGACAGGGCCCCCTACGAGCAGTACTTC.

The chain couples TRBV21-1 to TRBJ2-7; TRBD2, as called in the table, went unchecked against the DNA. TRBV21-1 is a known pseudogene. The CDR3 totals 23 residues. CDR3 sequence (DNA): TGTGCCAGCAGCAAAGAGGGAGTCGGGGCTAGCGAGGTCTGGAGTCCTGTTTCCTACGAGCAGTACTTC. Translated: CASSKEGVGASEVWSPVSYEQYF.

The genes are TRBV9 and TRBJ2-3; TRBD2 matches 7 bases. Germline V gene sequence: CDR1 SGDLS, CDR2 YYNGEE. The CDR3 has 16 amino acids. With V trimmed by 4 bases and J by 2 bases, 10 bases remained unmatched. CDR3 sequence (DNA): TGTGCCAGCAGCCTCAGGTCGGGAGGAATCACAGATACGCAGTATTTT. Translated, it gives CASSLRSGGITDTQYF.

The chain carries TRBV5-1 and TRBJ2-1; possibly TRBD2 for D (6 bases). CDR1 SGHRS and CDR2 YFSETQ come from the germline V gene. CDR3 size: 13 residues. V was shortened by 0 bases and J by 14 bases, with 15 bases between the two germline ends. Here the CDR3 reads CASSLGLVGVEFF. DNA for the CDR3: TGCGCCAGCAGCTTGGGACTAGTCGGGGTGGAGTTCTTC.

J is TRBJ2-7 and V is TRBV28; 10 bases map to TRBD2. The CDR3 is 16 amino acids. The germline V gene encodes CDR1 MDHEN and CDR2 SYDVKM. Trimming took 3 bases from V and 3 from J; bases not matched to a gene: 8. CDR3 protein: CASSLASGGVVYEQYF. CDR3 bases: TGTGCCAGCAGTTTGGCCAGCGGGGGGGTTGTCTACGAGCAGTACTTC.

This rearrangement joins TRBV19 to TRBJ1-5, with no clear D. The CDR3 is 14 residues long. Germline CDR1 is LNHDA and CDR2 is SQIVND (reference sequence). The V and J ends lost 8 bases and 3 bases respectively, with 14 bases between them. CDR3 sequence reads: CASSTSQINQPQHF. As DNA, the CDR3 is TGTGCCAGTTCTACGTCACAGATCAATCAGCCCCAGCATTTT. The variable domain in full, completed from reference TRBV19 and TRBJ1-5, reads DGGITQSPKYLFRKEGQNVTLSCEQNLNHDAMYWYRQDPGQGLRLIYYSQIVNDFQKGDIAEGYSVSREKKESFPLTVTSAQKNPTAFYLCASSTSQINQPQHFGDGTRLSIL.

The rearrangement joins TRBV4-3 to TRBJ2-5; 7 bases fit TRBD2. CDR1 is LGHNA and CDR2 is YSLEER in the germline V gene. V was clipped by 0 bases and J by 0 bases; unmatched bases: 7. The CDR3 sequence is 17 residues long. The CDR3 DNA reads TGCGCCAGCAGCCAAGATGGGCTAGCGGCTTACCAAGAGACCCAGTACTTC. This gives the protein CASSQDGLAAYQETQYF.

The J gene is TRBJ2-3, the V gene TRBV30, with a weak D call TRBD2 (7 bases). CDR1 GTSNPN and CDR2 SVGIG come from the germline V gene (reference sequence). This CDR3 has 14 residues. The V and J ends lost 4 bases and 8 bases respectively, with 19 bases between them. The CDR3 DNA follows: TGTGCCTGGACCCCGGGGGGCGGGAGCGCTACGCAGTATTTT. Protein: CAWTPGGGSATQYF. Using reference TRBV30 and TRBJ2-3 for the parts outside the CDR3, the full variable domain is SQTIHQWPATLVQPVGSPLSLECTVEGTSNPNLYWYRQAAGRGLQLLFYSVGIGQISSEVPQNLSASRPQDRQFILSSKKLLLSDSGFYLCAWTPGGGSATQYFGPGTRLTVL.

By its share, this clone is medium-sized. The V call is TRBV5-1, the J call TRBJ2-5; TRBD2 matches 8 bases. This CDR3 contains 16 residues. Germline-derived CDR1 and CDR2 are SGHRS and YFSETQ. Trimming at V came to 4 bases and at J to 1 base, leaving 9 bases not matched to a gene. The CDR3 is CASSPGTTSGQETQYF. As DNA, the CDR3 is TGCGCCAGCAGCCCAGGCACAACTAGCGGCCAAGAGACCCAGTACTTC.

The V gene is TRBV15, the J gene TRBJ2-5; 8 nucleotides align to TRBD1. TRBJ2-7 explains the end of the DNA better; the J call may be wrong. This CDR3 comprises 16 residues. From germline, CDR1 is LNHNV and CDR2 YYDKDF (reference sequence). The CDR3 here is CATSREGQAYSYEQYF. DNA for the CDR3: TGTGCCACCAGCAGAGAGGGACAGGCGTACTCCTACGAGCAGTACTTC.